The 13 T cell receptor beta chains below come from one sample, sequenced in a study of cytomegalovirus exposure and HLA in healthy donors. The PCR employed 60 Vbeta primers together with 13 Jbeta primers. The method was immunoSEQ multiplex PCR; TCRdb's version includes in-frame clones alone and lacks a portion of them. The profile covers 250,000 to 350,000 clones, with approximately 70% appearing a single time and about 2.1% taken by the ten largest. Sequencing input: PBMCs. These receptors all come from a female donor in good health and CMV-seronegative.

This chain connects TRBV30 to TRBJ1-1; 8 bases match TRBD1. This CDR3 is 11 amino acids long. CDR1 and CDR2 from the germline V gene are GTSNPN and SVGIG (reference sequence). Losses at the gene ends were 5 bases for V and 8 bases for J; bases not matched to a gene: 4. CDR3 sequence (DNA): TGTGCCTGGGGCGACAGGGGAGAAGCTTTCTTT. This encodes CAWGDRGEAFF.

This clone was counted a few times. The gene calls are TRBV5-3 and TRBJ2-7; the match to TRBD1 covers 11 bases. TRBV5-3 is sorted into the ORF group, with uncertain function. This CDR3 contains 20 residues. J gave up 4 bases and V 7 bases, and 25 bases lay outside the gene matches. CDR3 protein: CARDCDGGLGDRGSRYEQYF. Here the CDR3 DNA reads TGTGCCAGAGACTGCGATGGGGGGCTGGGGGACAGGGGGTCACGGTACGAGCAGTACTTC.

This clone was seen more than once but under ten times. The CDR3: CASSQDWTEGNTIYF. The CDR3 DNA reads as TGCGCCAGCAGCCAAGACTGGACAGAAGGAAACACCATATATTTT. V is TRBV4-1 and J is TRBJ1-3, with D possibly being TRBD1 (6 bases). V lost 0 bases and J lost 4, with 10 bases in between. This CDR3 comprises 15 residues. The germline V gene has CDR1 MGHRA and CDR2 YSYEKL.

The chain joins TRBV4-2 to TRBJ2-1; possibly TRBD1 for D (6 bases). This CDR3 spans 14 amino acids. V was shortened by 0 bases and J by 6 bases, with 9 bases between the two germline ends. The germline V gene has CDR1 LGHNA and CDR2 YNFKEQ. In DNA, the CDR3 is TGTGCCAGCAGCCAAGAGTTAGGGGGCAATGAGCAGTTCTTC. As protein: CASSQELGGNEQFF.

The V call is TRBV29-1, the J call TRBJ2-3; 7 bases are shared with TRBD1. The V gene end was trimmed by 6 bases and the J gene end by 10 bases; junction bases not matched to a gene: 16. Germline CDR1 is SQVTM and CDR2 is ANQGSEA. The CDR3 covers 14 residues. CDR3: CSVAAGGTRKAQYF. DNA of the CDR3: TGCAGCGTCGCTGCAGGGGGAACTCGTAAAGCGCAGTATTTT.

The V call is TRBV11-2, the J call TRBJ2-1; TRBD2 is a possible D gene (5 bases). In germline, CDR1 is SGHAT, CDR2 FQNNGV. The V and J ends lost 6 bases and 4 bases respectively, with 19 bases between them. The CDR3 has 16 amino acids. The CDR3 is CASRDWGVSSYNEQFF. CDR3 in DNA: TGTGCCAGCAGAGATTGGGGAGTCTCCTCTTACAATGAGCAGTTCTTC. Full variable domain (outside the CDR3, taken from reference TRBV11-2 and TRBJ2-1): EAGVAQSPRYKIIEKRQSVAFWCNPISGHATLYWYQQILGQGPKLLIQFQNNGVVDDSQLPKDRFSAERLKGVDSTLKIQPAKLEDSAVYLCASRDWGVSSYNEQFFGPGTRLTVL.

The chain is built from TRBV11-2 and TRBJ2-7, with TRBD1 as a possible D gene (5 bases). The CDR3 is made up of 12 amino acids. Germline assignment: CDR1 SGHAT and CDR2 FQNNGV. Deletions cut 1 base from V and 7 bases from J, with 8 bases between. CDR3 in amino acids: CASSLGRGEQYF. The CDR3, as DNA: TGTGCCAGCAGCTTAGGTAGGGGAGAGCAGTACTTC.

The chain combines TRBV29-1 with TRBJ2-7; 7 bases match TRBD1. The CDR3 loop spans 12 amino acids. The trim removed 4 bases at V and 5 bases at J, leaving 5 bases unmatched. Germline-derived CDR1 and CDR2 are SQVTM and ANQGSEA. The CDR3 DNA is TGCAGCGTTGTCACAGGGGTCCACGAGCAGTACTTC. Translation: CSVVTGVHEQYF.

This chain joins TRBV10-3 and TRBJ2-1; TRBD2 aligns across 14 bases. V trimming: 5 bases; J trimming: 2 bases; junction bases outside the gene matches: 2. The CDR3 runs 16 residues. CDR1 is ENHRY, CDR2 SYGVKD, per germline. This chain's CDR3 is CAISTGLAGAYNEQFF. DNA for the CDR3: TGTGCCATCAGTACGGGACTAGCGGGAGCCTACAATGAGCAGTTCTTC.

The gene calls are TRBV2 and TRBJ2-7; TRBD2 aligns across 10 bases. Germline CDR1 is SNHLY and CDR2 is FYNNEI. V gave up 8 bases and J gave up 5 bases; unmatched junction bases: 6. The CDR3 sequence is 13 residues long. The CDR3 coding sequence is TGTGCCAGCTGGGGACTAGCGCGGAACGAGCAGTACTTC. It specifies CASWGLARNEQYF.

The rearrangement links TRBV2 to TRBJ2-7; 8 nucleotides match TRBD1. The length of the CDR3 is 15 residues. Germline V gene sequence: CDR1 SNHLY, CDR2 FYNNEI. The ends lost 5 bases at V and 3 bases at J; junction bases unmatched: 9. The CDR3 reads CASSYGQGELYEQYF. CDR3 DNA sequence: TGTGCCAGCAGTTACGGACAGGGAGAACTCTACGAGCAGTACTTC.

V gene TRBV11-2 combines with J gene TRBJ2-2, with 8 bases identical to TRBD2. Germline CDR1 is SGHAT and CDR2 is FQNNGV. The CDR3 is 15 residues long. Trimming took 5 bases from V and 5 from J; bases not matched to a gene: 7. CDR3 sequence (DNA): TGTGCCAGCAGCCCCGGGACTAGAAAAACCGGGGAGCTGTTTTTT. It specifies CASSPGTRKTGELFF.

The table lists this clone with a few counts. This chain links TRBV19 with TRBJ2-1, with a possible D match to TRBD2 (5 bases). The V gene lost 7 bases and the J gene lost 7 bases, with 14 bases spanning the gap. Germline V gene data show CDR1 as LNHDA and CDR2 as SQIVND (reference sequence). The CDR3 spans 13 residues. CDR3 sequence: CASTHSGKNEQFF. CDR3 DNA sequence: TGTGCCAGTACCCACTCGGGAAAGAATGAGCAGTTCTTC.